The clone carrying this TCR beta chain has a single count. The antigen remains undetermined. Only in-frame clones appear in the TCRdb table, and some are missing; sequencing was by immunoSEQ multiplex PCR. This table holds over 55,000 clones, around 80% found once. Documented time point: week 11, during vaccination. Doses of 300 ug of mutant IDH1 20-mer peptide were given with topical imiquimod. The entry originates in a study of a mutant IDH1 vaccine in newly diagnosed glioma. Across the whole study: First vaccine doses came 4-6 weeks after radiotherapy alone, or with temozolomide cycles. Mean patient age was about 40 years; about 60% were male and approximately 38% female. Every participant had undergone radiotherapy, temozolomide, or both before, and most underwent both. Points from the study as a whole: Shifts in the top peripheral T cell clonotypes seemed unrelated to pseudoprogression.

Germline CDR1 and CDR2: LNHDA and SQIVND (reference sequence). The CDR3 spans 15 residues. Trimming removed 6 bases from V and 3 bases from J; junction bases left unmatched: 5. This clonotype originated in a man between 25 and 39 years old with glioma. Specimen: PBMCs, collected from a glioma patient whose treatment included an IDH1 peptide vaccine. The chain recombines TRBV19 with TRBJ1-2; 12 bases line up with TRBD1. CDR3 in DNA: TGTGCCAGTAGGAGGGACAGGGGGCTGGACTATGGCTACACCTTC. Its protein is CASRRDRGLDYGYTF. The full variable domain, with the rest looked up from reference TRBV19 and TRBJ1-2, is DGGITQSPKYLFRKEGQNVTLSCEQNLNHDAMYWYRQDPGQGLRLIYYSQIVNDFQKGDIAEGYSVSREKKESFPLTVTSAQKNPTAFYLCASRRDRGLDYGYTFGSGTRLTVV.